This T cell receptor (beta chain) was identified during a study of CD8 T cells in ankylosing spondylitis. Study-wide findings and caveats: A motif of 7 to 9 highly homologous TCR beta variants was seen as apparently characteristic of ankylosing spondylitis blood.

TCRdb passed the 5' RACE reads through MiXCR, listing each CDR3 protein once. This sample has a few hundred thousand distinct CDR3 sequences, with around 18% found just once. Germline-derived CDR1 and CDR2 are MNHEY and SMNVEV (reference sequence). The CDR3 totals 15 residues. J gave up 4 bases and V 6 bases, and 10 bases lay outside the gene matches. This clonotype was found a few times. Its cognate antigen is unknown. This TCR came from a male donor with ankylosing spondylitis. V gene TRBV27 combines with J gene TRBJ2-5; 8 bases line up with TRBD2. The sample consisted of blood, either unsorted or a sorted T cell fraction (not recorded which). This chain's CDR3 is CASSNIAGLRETQYF. CDR3 DNA sequence: TGTGCCAGCAGCAATATAGCGGGGCTAAGAGAGACCCAGTACTTC.